The next 23 T cell receptor beta chains were all read from a single sample in a study of control samples from healthy donors and cancer patients. Produced via immunoSEQ multiplex PCR; TCRdb's table is partial and in-frame only. Among 25,000 to 35,000 clones, 85% to 90% were seen once, and the ten largest hold approximately 1.5%. The sample taken for sequencing was PBMCs. These receptors came from a woman aged 40 to 50 with lung cancer.

The chain carries TRBV7-9 and TRBJ1-2, with D possibly being TRBD1 (6 bases). Trimming took off 1 base at V and 4 bases at J, with 10 bases between the two ends. CDR3 length: 14 residues. Germline V lookup: CDR1 SEHNR, CDR2 FQNEAQ (reference sequence). Here the CDR3 DNA reads TGTGCCAGCAGCTTAGAGGGGGACACCTATGGCTACACCTTC. This gives the protein CASSLEGDTYGYTF.

The genes are TRBV15 and TRBJ2-6; D perhaps matches TRBD2 (5 bases). V lost 0 bases to trimming and J lost 2 bases, with 8 bases between them. Looked up from germline, CDR1 is LNHNV and CDR2 is YYDKDF (reference sequence). The CDR3 has 16 amino acids. The CDR3 sequence: CATSRDREAGANVLTF. The CDR3 DNA reads TGTGCCACCAGCAGAGATCGGGAAGCTGGGGCCAACGTCCTGACTTTC.

The J gene is TRBJ1-2, the V gene TRBV5-1; D unresolved. The CDR3 has 14 residues. The V and J ends lost 0 bases and 4 bases respectively, with 10 bases between them. Germline loops: CDR1 SGHRS, CDR2 YFSETQ. The CDR3, as DNA: TGCGCCAGCAGCTTGGGCCGCTTGAGCTATGGCTACACCTTC. Encoded protein: CASSLGRLSYGYTF.

The chain recombines TRBV7-9 with TRBJ1-4; D uncertain. CDR3 length: 12 residues. V was pared by 11 bases and J by 7 bases, with 14 bases between. Germline V gene data show CDR1 as SEHNR and CDR2 as FQNEAQ (reference sequence). The CDR3 region is CAGRGSTEKLFF. DNA of the CDR3: TGTGCCGGGAGAGGGAGTACTGAAAAACTGTTTTTT. Variable domain in full (rest from reference TRBV7-9 and TRBJ1-4): DTGVSQNPRHKITKRGQNVTFRCDPISEHNRLYWYRQTLGQGPEFLTYFQNEAQLEKSRLLSDRFSAERPKGSFSTLEIQRTEQGDSAMYLCAGRGSTEKLFFGSGTQLSVL.

The V and J genes are TRBV28 and TRBJ2-7; D is uncertain. Germline V gene data show CDR1 as MDHEN and CDR2 as SYDVKM. V was pared by 4 bases and J by 0 bases, with 1 base between. This CDR3 is built from 11 residues. The DNA for the CDR3 is TGTGCCAGCAGTTCCTCCTACGAGCAGTACTTC. As protein: CASSSSYEQYF.

The chain employs TRBV12-3 or TRBV12-4 and TRBJ2-7; D is unresolved. CDR3 length: 13 residues. V was cut by 2 bases and J by 1 base, with 6 bases left in between. The CDR3 DNA reads TGTGCCAGCAGTTTAACCGGATCCTACGAGCAGTACTTC. Protein sequence: CASSLTGSYEQYF.

The chain joins TRBV5-6 to TRBJ2-1; 12 bases fit TRBD2. CDR1 is SGHDT and CDR2 is YYEEEE in the germline V gene. CDR3 length equals 17 residues. After removal of 0 bases from V and 1 base from J, the junction contained 2 bases not matched to a gene. For the CDR3, the DNA is TGTGCCAGCAGCTTGGGACTAGCGGGGGAATCCTACAATGAGCAGTTCTTC. Translation gives CASSLGLAGESYNEQFF.

The genes are TRBV6-5 and TRBJ2-3; D ambiguous. There are 11 residues in the CDR3. The V and J ends lost 6 bases and 0 bases respectively, with 1 base between them. Germline CDR1 reads MNHEY; CDR2 reads SVGAGI. CDR3 sequence reads: CASRSTDTQYF. The CDR3 DNA reads TGTGCCAGCAGAAGCACAGATACGCAGTATTTT.

The chain carries TRBV18 and TRBJ2-3; 9 bases are shared with TRBD1. This CDR3 has 15 residues. V was pared by 6 bases and J by 3 bases, with 7 bases of the junction left unmatched. Per the germline V gene, CDR1 is KGHSH and CDR2 is LQKENI. CDR3 amino acids: CASSLRDRVTDTQYF. DNA for the CDR3: TGTGCCAGCTCTCTCCGGGACAGGGTGACAGATACGCAGTATTTT. Based on the CDR3 plus reference TRBV18 and TRBJ2-3, the full variable domain is NAGVMQNPRHLVRRRGQEARLRCSPMKGHSHVYWYRQLPEEGLKFMVYLQKENIIDESGMPKERFSAEFPKEGPSILRIQQVVRGDSAAYFCASSLRDRVTDTQYFGPGTRLTVL.

The V and J genes are TRBV5-6 and TRBJ2-7; 7 nucleotides match TRBD1. The CDR3 extends over 13 amino acids. With V trimmed by 3 bases and J by 3 bases, 3 bases remained unmatched. From germline, CDR1 is SGHDT and CDR2 YYEEEE. In nucleotides, the CDR3 is TGTGCCAGCAGCTCGACAGGGCGCTACGAGCAGTACTTC. It codes for CASSSTGRYEQYF.

J is TRBJ2-7 and V is TRBV5-4; weak D call: TRBD1 (5 bases). V was shortened by 9 bases and J by 5 bases, with 15 bases between the two germline ends. Looked up from germline, CDR1 is SGHNT and CDR2 is YYREEE (reference sequence). This CDR3 has 12 residues. The CDR3 sequence: CAIKGLFNEQYF. CDR3 in DNA: TGTGCCATCAAGGGGCTATTTAACGAGCAGTACTTC.

This clone was seen a single time. The chain joins TRBV2 to TRBJ1-1; D is uncertain. The CDR3 totals 13 residues. The germline V gene has CDR1 SNHLY and CDR2 FYNNEI. Trimming left V 6 bases short and J 2 bases short, with 10 bases between. CDR3 nucleotide sequence: TGTGCCAGCAGCCAGAATCCAAACACTGAAGCTTTCTTT. Protein sequence: CASSQNPNTEAFF.

V and J are TRBV5-4 and TRBJ2-7, with TRBD1 as a possible D gene (6 bases). The CDR3 length is 14 residues. CDR1 SGHNT and CDR2 YYREEE come from the germline V gene (reference sequence). V was clipped by 4 bases and J by 0 bases, with 11 bases between them. The CDR3 bases are TGTGCCAGCAGCCCCCGGGACATCTCCTACGAGCAGTACTTC. This translates into CASSPRDISYEQYF.

The chain links TRBV15 to TRBJ1-2; D gene ambiguous. Germline CDR1 is LNHNV and CDR2 is YYDKDF (reference sequence). This CDR3 contains 15 residues. Trimming cost V 0 bases and J 8 bases, with 16 bases left between them. The CDR3 coding sequence is TGTGCCACCAGCAGAGATCCCGCGGGTTCCCCAGGCTACACCTTC. Its protein product is CATSRDPAGSPGYTF.

The J gene is TRBJ2-1, the V gene TRBV28, with D unclear. Germline V gives CDR1 MDHEN, CDR2 SYDVKM. The CDR3 length is 10 residues. Trimming pared 6 bases from V and 3 bases from J, leaving 0 bases between. The CDR3 nucleotides are TGTGCCAGCAGCTACAATGAGCAGTTCTTC. This codes for CASSYNEQFF.

This chain uses TRBV4-1 with TRBJ1-5; possibly TRBD1 for D (5 bases). Germline V gives CDR1 MGHRA, CDR2 YSYEKL. There are 14 residues in the CDR3. Trimming removed 0 bases at V and 5 bases at J, with 8 bases between. CDR3 protein: CASSQEGAHQPQHF. The CDR3 region has the DNA TGCGCCAGCAGCCAAGAAGGGGCGCATCAGCCCCAGCATTTT.

V is TRBV20-1 and J is TRBJ2-5; D is uncertain. Trimming cost V 3 bases and J 3 bases, with 8 bases left between them. The CDR3 contains 12 residues. The V gene's germline CDR1 is DFQATT and CDR2 SNEGSKA (reference sequence). The CDR3 DNA reads TGCAGTGCTAGTTCGGCAGAAGAGACCCAGTACTTC. Translation gives CSASSAEETQYF.

The chain employs TRBV19 and TRBJ2-5, with a possible D match to TRBD1 (6 bases). This CDR3 is built from 14 residues. V was trimmed by 5 bases and J by 7 bases, leaving 17 bases between them. CDR1 and CDR2 (germline): LNHDA, SQIVND (reference sequence). CDR3 loop: CASSEDVLGATQYF. CDR3 DNA sequence: TGTGCCAGTAGTGAAGACGTCCTGGGGGCGACCCAGTACTTC.

V gene TRBV2 combines with J gene TRBJ1-6, with a tentative D call TRBD1 (5 bases). The V gene lost 9 bases and the J gene lost 0 bases, with 15 bases spanning the gap. This CDR3 comprises 16 residues. The germline CDR1 and CDR2 sequences are SNHLY and FYNNEI. CDR3 sequence: CASGHRPSSYNSPLHF. The CDR3 region has the DNA TGTGCCAGTGGGCACAGGCCGAGCTCCTATAATTCACCCCTCCACTTT.

Points on this clone: One end of the junction fails to match germline, which may point to a read error. The chain joins TRBV7-9 to TRBJ1-6, with unresolved D. The CDR3 extends over 13 amino acids. Germline CDR1 reads SEHNR; CDR2 reads FQNEAQ (reference sequence). CDR3 region: CVSSAASDSPLHF. DNA of the CDR3: TGTGTCAGCAGCGCCGCCTCGGATTCACCCCTCCACTTT. The whole variable domain, filled in from reference TRBV7-9 and TRBJ1-6, reads DTGVSQNPRHKITKRGQNVTFRCDPISEHNRLYWYRQTLGQGPEFLTYFQNEAQLEKSRLLSDRFSAERPKGSFSTLEIQRTEQGDSAMYLCVSSAASDSPLHFGNGTRLTVT.

CDR3 in amino acids: CASSLRFGDETQYF. CDR3 nucleotide sequence: TGTGCCAGCAGCTTACGGTTCGGGGACGAGACCCAGTACTTC. This chain joins TRBV7-9 and TRBJ2-5; either TRBD1 or TRBD2 may fit D (5 bases each). CDR3 length equals 14 residues. V shed 2 bases and J shed 5 bases, with 12 bases lying between them. Germline V CDR1 and CDR2: SEHNR, FQNEAQ (reference sequence).

This chain uses TRBV1 with TRBJ2-3; whether TRBD2, the table's D call, matches the DNA was not checked. TRBV1 is classified as a pseudogene. The CDR3 sequence is 17 residues long. In DNA form, the CDR3 reads TGCACCAGCAGCCAAGTGGGTAGCGGGGGGGCCACAGATACGCAGTATTTT. Encoded protein: CTSSQVGSGGATDTQYF.

The chain employs TRBV5-6 and TRBJ2-7; 7 bases are a match to TRBD1. J gave up 3 bases and V 3 bases, and 6 bases lay outside the gene matches. Germline CDR1 is SGHDT and CDR2 is YYEEEE. This CDR3 is built from 14 residues. As DNA, the CDR3 is TGTGCCAGCAGCTCTCCGGGACAGAACTACGAGCAGTACTTC. This encodes CASSSPGQNYEQYF.